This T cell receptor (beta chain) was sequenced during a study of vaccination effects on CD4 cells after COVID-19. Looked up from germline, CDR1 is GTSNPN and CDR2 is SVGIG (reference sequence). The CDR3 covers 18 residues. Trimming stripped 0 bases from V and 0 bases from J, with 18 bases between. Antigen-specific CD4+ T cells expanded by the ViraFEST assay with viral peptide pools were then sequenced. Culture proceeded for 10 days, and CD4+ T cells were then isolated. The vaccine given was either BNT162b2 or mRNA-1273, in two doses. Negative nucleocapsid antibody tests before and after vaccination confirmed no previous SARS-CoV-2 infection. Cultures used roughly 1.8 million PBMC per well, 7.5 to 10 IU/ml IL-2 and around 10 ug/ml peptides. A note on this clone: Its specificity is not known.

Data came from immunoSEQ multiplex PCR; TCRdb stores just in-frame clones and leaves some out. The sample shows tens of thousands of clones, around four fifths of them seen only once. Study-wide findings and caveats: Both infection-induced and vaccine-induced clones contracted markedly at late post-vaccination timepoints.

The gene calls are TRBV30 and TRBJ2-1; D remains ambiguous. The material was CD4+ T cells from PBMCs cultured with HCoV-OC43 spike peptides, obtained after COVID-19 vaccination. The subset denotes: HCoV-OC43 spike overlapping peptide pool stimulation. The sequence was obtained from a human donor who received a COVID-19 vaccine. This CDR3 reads CAWSVVPPTVSSYNEQFF. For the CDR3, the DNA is TGTGCCTGGAGTGTTGTCCCTCCGACGGTAAGCTCCTACAATGAGCAGTTCTTC.